The entry that follows covers one T cell receptor beta chain sequence. What it recognizes is unknown. Each sample gave at least 7 million isolated PBMCs. It was with a sample-barcoded 5' primer and a J-beta primer mix that a second PCR of roughly 7 to 12 cycles was run. Via MiXCR, TCRdb re-called the 5' RACE reads, giving one row per CDR3 protein. The sample includes hundreds of thousands of distinct CDR3 sequences, about 27% of them seen just once. These data are taken from a study of blood T cells in healthy people across ages. General study points: Since the PBMCs were unsorted, naive and antigen-experienced cells could not be conclusively compared.

The CDR3 loop spans 15 amino acids. Germline assignment: CDR1 DFQATT and CDR2 SNEGSKA (reference sequence). V gave up 4 bases and J gave up 5 bases, with 20 bases separating them. This sample was shared with a second study, whose subject was T cells of mothers and their children.

This rearrangement joins TRBV20-1 to TRBJ2-5; D not certain. Material: blood. This clonotype originated in a boy aged 2 to 9 in good health. DNA of the CDR3: TGCAGTGCTACGTCCCTAACCCGGGTCCCTGAGACCCAGTACTTC. Translating gives CSATSLTRVPETQYF.